This T cell receptor beta chain was identified during a study of vaccination and CD4 T cells after COVID-19. Overall study context: The post-COVID samples were taken a median approximately 100 days after diagnosis, anywhere from 35 to 161.

As to treatment: roughly 11-day PBMC culture with coronavirus spike peptide pools or control peptides (ViraFEST assay). T cells were expanded with peptide pools, and expanded clonotypes were identified by TCR sequencing. The Oncomine TCR Beta short-read assay was applied to DNA of cultured CD4+ T cells. TCRdb reprocessed the PCR reads via MiXCR and lists one record per CDR3 protein. The sample has 8,500 to 9,000 distinct CDR3 sequences; 45% to 60% are singletons. CDR3 length: 14 amino acids. The V segment lost 6 bases and the J segment 3 bases; nucleotides outside the gene matches: 5. Germline assignment: CDR1 LNHDA and CDR2 SQIVND (reference sequence). For this clonotype: Its specificity is not known.

The chain carries TRBV19 and TRBJ1-2, with 9 bases that match TRBD1. The clonotype originates from a human donor who had recovered from COVID-19. The sample consisted of CD4+ T cells from blood, cultured in vitro. In DNA, the CDR3 is TGTGCCAGTAGGGGAGGGACAGGGTACTATGGCTACACCTTC. It yields the protein CASRGGTGYYGYTF.